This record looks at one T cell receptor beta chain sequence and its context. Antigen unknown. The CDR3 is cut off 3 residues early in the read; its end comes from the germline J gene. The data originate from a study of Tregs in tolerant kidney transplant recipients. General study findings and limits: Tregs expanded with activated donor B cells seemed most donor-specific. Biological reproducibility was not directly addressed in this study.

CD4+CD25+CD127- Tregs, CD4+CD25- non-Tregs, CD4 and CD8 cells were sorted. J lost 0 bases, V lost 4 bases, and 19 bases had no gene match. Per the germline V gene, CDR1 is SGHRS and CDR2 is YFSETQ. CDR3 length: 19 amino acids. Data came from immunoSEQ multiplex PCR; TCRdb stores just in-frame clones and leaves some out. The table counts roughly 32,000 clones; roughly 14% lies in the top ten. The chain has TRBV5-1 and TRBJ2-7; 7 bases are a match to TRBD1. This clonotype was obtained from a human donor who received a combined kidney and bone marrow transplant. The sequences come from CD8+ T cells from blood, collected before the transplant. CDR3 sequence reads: CASSGGDRAFSALSYEQYF. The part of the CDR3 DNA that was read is TGCGCCAGCAGCGGTGGAGACAGGGCCTTTTCCGCTCTCTCCTACGAG.